One sample yielded the 21 T cell receptor beta chains listed below, sequenced in a study of T-cell memory formation after mild COVID-19 (dated by TCRdb to the early 2020s). Libraries were constructed by 5' RACE. Sequencing was carried out with an Illumina NovaSeq 6000. Starting from the raw public reads, TCRdb applied fastp trimming at Q25, assembled clones with MiXCR and retained in-frame beta chains. Rows are combined by CDR3 protein, so each entry shows the most common genes and DNA. Counted in this sample were 250,000 to 350,000 distinct CDR3 sequences; about a sixth of them appeared once. Of the sample, 22% falls within the top ten clones. Sequencing was carried out using PBMCs or a T cell subset sorted from them (not recorded which). The receptors stem from a young man who had mild COVID-19 (a few samples of this study predate the infection). The sample titles of this study are shuffled in the database, so cell type and time point are left out; the donor was told from shared clones.

This clonotype was counted a few times. This chain joins TRBV6-1 and TRBJ1-6, with 11 bases fitting TRBD1. V lost 4 bases, J lost 8 bases, and 4 bases stayed unmatched. The CDR3 length is 15 residues. The V gene's germline CDR1 is MNHNS and CDR2 SASEGT. The CDR3 loop reads CASSGTGGLDSPLHF. DNA of the CDR3: TGTGCCAGCAGTGGGACAGGGGGCCTGGATTCACCCCTCCACTTT.

The sample holds a few counts of this clonotype. This rearrangement joins TRBV7-9 to TRBJ1-1, with a possible D match to TRBD1 (5 bases). CDR3 length: 15 residues. Deletions cut 2 bases from V and 1 base from J, with 11 bases between. Germline CDR1 SEHNR, CDR2 FQNEAQ (reference sequence). The CDR3 sequence is CASSLSQGANTEAFF. DNA for the CDR3: TGTGCCAGCAGCTTAAGTCAGGGAGCGAACACTGAAGCTTTCTTT.

The genes are TRBV5-1 and TRBJ2-3, with D perhaps TRBD2 (6 bases). In germline, CDR1 is SGHRS, CDR2 YFSETQ. CDR3 length equals 15 residues. The V end was cut by 4 bases, the J end by 6 bases, with 18 bases between. This CDR3 reads CASSPEGFLGDTQYF. In nucleotides, the CDR3 is TGCGCCAGCAGCCCGGAGGGCTTCCTAGGGGATACGCAGTATTTT.

There are a few counts of this clonotype. The chain joins TRBV24-1 to TRBJ2-2, with no clear D. Germline values: CDR1 KGHDR, CDR2 SFDVKD. The CDR3 loop spans 13 amino acids. V was trimmed by 10 bases and J by 1 base, leaving 9 bases between them. The CDR3 loop is CATQMENTGELFF. The DNA of the CDR3 is TGTGCCACGCAGATGGAGAACACCGGGGAGCTGTTTTTT.

Many counts were recorded for this clonotype. V gene TRBV9 combines with J gene TRBJ1-2; D remains ambiguous. CDR3 length: 15 residues. Trimming stripped 3 bases from V and 8 bases from J, with 20 bases between. Looked up from germline, CDR1 is SGDLS and CDR2 is YYNGEE. The DNA of the CDR3 is TGTGCCAGCAGCGGCGCCCTGACATCCAAGGAAGGCTACACCTTC. It translates to CASSGALTSKEGYTF.

This clonotype was seen once. The rearrangement links TRBV4-1 to TRBJ1-2; no clear D. Deletions cut 5 bases from V and 8 bases from J, with 15 bases between. The germline V gene encodes CDR1 MGHRA and CDR2 YSYEKL. The CDR3 length is 13 residues. In DNA form, the CDR3 reads TGCGCCAGCAGCACTAAGGCCCCGTTGGGCTACACCTTC. Translation: CASSTKAPLGYTF.

This chain uses TRBV4-3 with TRBJ2-1; 7 bases are shared with TRBD1. CDR3 length equals 16 residues. Germline lookup yields CDR1 LGHNA and CDR2 YSLEER. V trimming: 0 bases; J trimming: 5 bases; junction bases outside the gene matches: 7. The CDR3 here is CASSQEATGIHNEQFF. The CDR3 region has the DNA TGCGCCAGCAGCCAAGAAGCGACAGGGATCCACAATGAGCAGTTCTTC.

There are a few counts of this clonotype. This chain joins TRBV5-1 and TRBJ2-3; possible D gene TRBD1, 6 bases. The V end lost 0 bases, the J end lost 6 bases, and 11 bases lay between the germline ends. Germline CDR1 is SGHRS and CDR2 is YFSETQ. This CDR3 spans 14 amino acids. This CDR3 reads CASSLARGWDTQYF. Here the CDR3 DNA reads TGCGCCAGCAGCTTGGCCAGGGGATGGGATACGCAGTATTTT. The complete variable domain, with remaining parts taken from reference TRBV5-1 and TRBJ2-3, reads KAGVTQTPRYLIKTRGQQVTLSCSPISGHRSVSWYQQTPGQGLQFLFEYFSETQRNKGNFPGRFSGRQFSNSRSEMNVSTLELGDSALYLCASSLARGWDTQYFGPGTRLTVL.

This clonotype was recorded a few times. This chain connects TRBV5-1 to TRBJ2-7; tentatively, D is TRBD1 (6 bases). The CDR3 has 12 amino acids. The germline V gene has CDR1 SGHRS and CDR2 YFSETQ. The ends were cut back, 1 base at V and 7 bases at J, with 9 bases in the middle. The DNA for the CDR3 is TGCGCCAGCAGCTTGTCAGGGGAAGAGCAGTACTTC. Translated: CASSLSGEEQYF. Full variable domain (rest looked up from reference TRBV5-1 and TRBJ2-7): KAGVTQTPRYLIKTRGQQVTLSCSPISGHRSVSWYQQTPGQGLQFLFEYFSETQRNKGNFPGRFSGRQFSNSRSEMNVSTLELGDSALYLCASSLSGEEQYFGPGTRLTVT.

V gene TRBV7-3 combines with J gene TRBJ2-3, with a tentative D call TRBD2 (6 bases). The CDR3 has 14 amino acids. Germline CDR1 reads SGHTA; CDR2 reads FQGTGA. Trimming removed 4 bases at V and 5 bases at J, with 13 bases between. CDR3 sequence: CASSSTRGGDTQYF. CDR3 nucleotide sequence: TGTGCCAGCAGCTCAACGCGGGGCGGAGATACGCAGTATTTT.

On this clonotype itself: Sequence at one end of the junction differs from germline and may be a read error. The genes are TRBV27 and TRBJ2-3, with D uncertain. Germline V gene data show CDR1 as MNHEY and CDR2 as SMNVEV (reference sequence). CDR3 size: 10 residues. The DNA of the CDR3 is TGTGCCAGCAGCACAAATACGCAGTATTTT. It codes for CASSTNTQYF.

This clonotype turned up a few times. The chain has TRBV7-8 and TRBJ2-7; D perhaps matches TRBD1 (6 bases). The germline V and J ends were trimmed by 7 bases and 3 bases, with 19 bases remaining between them. The germline gives CDR1 SGHVS, CDR2 FQNEAQ. The CDR3 has 15 residues. The CDR3 here is CASTPGHFGGYEQYV. The CDR3 bases are TGTGCCAGCACCCCGGGACACTTCGGTGGCTACGAGCAGTACGTC.

V and J are TRBV12-3 or TRBV12-4 and TRBJ2-2, with D perhaps TRBD2 (7 bases). The CDR3 is made up of 15 amino acids. Between the trimmed V and J ends, which lost 5 bases and 1 base, there was a span of 11 bases. CDR3 in DNA: TGTGCCAGCAGTCGGAGGGGGGGGAACACCGGGGAGCTGTTTTTT. Amino acid sequence: CASSRRGGNTGELFF.

This clonotype was detected a few times. The rearrangement uses TRBV6-6 and TRBJ2-1; D unresolved. Germline CDR1 is MNHNY and CDR2 is SVGAGI (reference sequence). With 0 bases removed from V and 6 bases from J, the gap between germline ends came to 9 bases. The CDR3 covers 14 residues. CDR3 DNA: TGTGCCAGCAGTTACTCGACGTCCGCCAATGAGCAGTTCTTC. Its translation: CASSYSTSANEQFF.

This clonotype was recorded at least ten times. This rearrangement joins TRBV5-1 to TRBJ2-3; the match to TRBD2 covers 8 bases. J lost 4 bases, V lost 2 bases, and 3 bases had no gene match. CDR1 is SGHRS and CDR2 is YFSETQ in the germline V gene. CDR3 length: 14 amino acids. The CDR3 DNA is TGCGCCAGCAGCTTCGGGGGGGCTGCAGATACGCAGTATTTT. It is translated as CASSFGGAADTQYF.

The table lists this clonotype with a few counts. J is TRBJ2-1 and V is TRBV6-1; 12 bases match TRBD1. The CDR3 consists of 15 residues. Per the germline V gene, CDR1 is MNHNS and CDR2 is SASEGT. Germline trimming cut 7 bases from V and 5 bases from J; bases unmatched to any gene: 6. Written as DNA, the CDR3 is TGTGCCAGCACCGAACGGGACAGGGGGCACAATGAGCAGTTCTTC. This translates into CASTERDRGHNEQFF.

The table lists this clonotype with a few counts. The chain joins TRBV2 to TRBJ2-5; 7 bases align to TRBD2. This CDR3 is 15 amino acids long. The junction had 5 bases not matched to a gene; V was cut back by 3 bases and J by 1 base. Germline lookup yields CDR1 SNHLY and CDR2 FYNNEI. The CDR3 nucleotides read TGTGCCAGCAGTGAGAGGAGCGGGGCCCAAGAGACCCAGTACTTC. Translation: CASSERSGAQETQYF.

This clonotype was detected only a few times. The V gene is TRBV24-1, the J gene TRBJ2-1; D might be TRBD1 (5 bases). The ends were cut back, 3 bases at V and 8 bases at J, with 16 bases in the middle. CDR3 length: 15 amino acids. In germline, CDR1 is KGHDR, CDR2 SFDVKD. The CDR3 bases are TGTGCCACCAGTGATCCAGCTACCCTAGGGGATGAGCAGTTCTTC. Protein product: CATSDPATLGDEQFF.

The chain has TRBV12-3 or TRBV12-4 and TRBJ2-2; 7 bases are a match to TRBD1. CDR3 length: 17 residues. V was clipped by 10 bases and J by 0 bases; unmatched bases: 14. The CDR3 protein is CATSLPTGATNTGELFF. CDR3 DNA sequence: TGTGCCACCTCGCTCCCAACAGGGGCTACGAACACCGGGGAGCTGTTTTTT.

As to this clonotype: The limits of the CDR3 on the DNA are not certain, so only TCRdb's listed CDR3 is given. The CDR3 loop reads CASSFAGGSNQPKHF. This chain joins TRBV7-2 and TRBJ1-5; the table's D call, TRBD1, has no DNA check behind it. Germline V gene data show CDR1 as SGHTA and CDR2 as FQGNSA. The CDR3 region is 15 residues in length, termini included.

This chain uses TRBV6-1 with TRBJ1-1, with D hard to call. In germline, CDR1 is MNHNS, CDR2 SASEGT. Deletions cut 3 bases from V and 11 bases from J, with 16 bases between. The CDR3 is 13 residues long. The CDR3 sequence: CASSDIESGIAFF. The CDR3 DNA reads as TGTGCCAGCAGTGACATAGAATCTGGCATTGCTTTCTTT.